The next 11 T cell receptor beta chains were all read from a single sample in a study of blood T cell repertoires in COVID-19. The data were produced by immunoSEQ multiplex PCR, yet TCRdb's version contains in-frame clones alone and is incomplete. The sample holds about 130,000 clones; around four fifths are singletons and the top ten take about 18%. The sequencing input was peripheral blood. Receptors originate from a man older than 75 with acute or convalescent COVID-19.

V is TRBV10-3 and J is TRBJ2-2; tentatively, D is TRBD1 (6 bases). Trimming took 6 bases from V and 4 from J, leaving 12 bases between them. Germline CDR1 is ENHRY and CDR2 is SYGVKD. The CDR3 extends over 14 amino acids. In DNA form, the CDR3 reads TGTGCCATCAGGGAGACAGGAAGCACCGGGGAGCTGTTTTTT. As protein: CAIRETGSTGELFF.

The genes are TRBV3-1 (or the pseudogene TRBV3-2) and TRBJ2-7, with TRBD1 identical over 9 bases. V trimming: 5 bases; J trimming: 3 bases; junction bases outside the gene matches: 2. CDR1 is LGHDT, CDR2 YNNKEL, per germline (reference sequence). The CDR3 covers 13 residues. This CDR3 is CASSEGQGYEQYF. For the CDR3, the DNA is TGTGCCAGCAGCGAGGGACAGGGCTACGAGCAGTACTTC.

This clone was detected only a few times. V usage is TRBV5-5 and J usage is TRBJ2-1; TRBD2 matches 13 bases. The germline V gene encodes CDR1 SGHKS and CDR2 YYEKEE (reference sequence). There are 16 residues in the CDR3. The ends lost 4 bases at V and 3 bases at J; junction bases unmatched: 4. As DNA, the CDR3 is TGTGCCAGCAGCATGAGACTAGCGGGGGGCTACAATGAGCAGTTCTTC. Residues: CASSMRLAGGYNEQFF.

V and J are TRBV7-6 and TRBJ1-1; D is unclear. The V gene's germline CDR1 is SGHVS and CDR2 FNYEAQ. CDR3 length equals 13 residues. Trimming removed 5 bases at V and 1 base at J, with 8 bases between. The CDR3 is CASSPRGNTEAFF. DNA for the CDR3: TGTGCCAGCAGCCCTCGGGGGAACACTGAAGCTTTCTTT.

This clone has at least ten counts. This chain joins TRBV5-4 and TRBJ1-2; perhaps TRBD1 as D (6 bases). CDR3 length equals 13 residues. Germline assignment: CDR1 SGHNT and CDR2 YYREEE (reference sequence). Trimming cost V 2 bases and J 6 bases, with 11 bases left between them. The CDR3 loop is CASSFWGRNGYTF. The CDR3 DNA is TGTGCCAGCAGCTTCTGGGGGCGCAATGGCTACACCTTC. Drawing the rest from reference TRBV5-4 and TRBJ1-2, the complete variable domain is ETGVTQSPTHLIKTRGQQVTLRCSSQSGHNTVSWYQQALGQGPQFIFQYYREEENGRGNFPPRFSGLQFPNYSSELNVNALELDDSALYLCASSFWGRNGYTFGSGTRLTVV.

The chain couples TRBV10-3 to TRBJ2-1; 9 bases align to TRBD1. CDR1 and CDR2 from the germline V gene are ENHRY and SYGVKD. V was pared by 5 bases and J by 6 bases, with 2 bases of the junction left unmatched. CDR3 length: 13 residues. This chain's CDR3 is CAISMGQGNEQFF. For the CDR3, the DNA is TGTGCCATCAGTATGGGACAGGGCAATGAGCAGTTCTTC.

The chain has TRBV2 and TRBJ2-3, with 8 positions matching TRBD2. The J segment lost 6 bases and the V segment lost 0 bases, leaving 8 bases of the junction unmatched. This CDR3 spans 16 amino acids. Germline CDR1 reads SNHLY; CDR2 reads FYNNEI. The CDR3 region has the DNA TGTGCCAGCAGTGAAGCGGGGCGGGGGGCCTATGATACGCAGTATTTT. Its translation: CASSEAGRGAYDTQYF.

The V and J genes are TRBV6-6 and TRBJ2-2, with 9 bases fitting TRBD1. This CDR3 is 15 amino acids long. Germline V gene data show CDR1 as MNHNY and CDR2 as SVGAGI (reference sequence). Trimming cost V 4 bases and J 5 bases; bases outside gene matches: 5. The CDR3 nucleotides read TGTGCCAGCAGTTCCCGACAGGGGGGAACCGGGGAGCTGTTTTTT. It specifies CASSSRQGGTGELFF.

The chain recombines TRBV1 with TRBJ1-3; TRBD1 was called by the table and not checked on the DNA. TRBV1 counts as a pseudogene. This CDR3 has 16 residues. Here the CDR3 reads CTSPGGQDGSGNTIYF. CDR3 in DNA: TGCACCAGCCCAGGGGGACAGGACGGCTCTGGAAACACCATATATTTT.

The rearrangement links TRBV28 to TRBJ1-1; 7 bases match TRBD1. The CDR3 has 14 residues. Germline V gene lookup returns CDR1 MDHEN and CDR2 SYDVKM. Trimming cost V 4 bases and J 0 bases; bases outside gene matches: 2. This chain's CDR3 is CASSSGGLNTEAFF. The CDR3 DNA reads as TGTGCCAGCAGTTCAGGGGGGCTGAACACTGAAGCTTTCTTT.

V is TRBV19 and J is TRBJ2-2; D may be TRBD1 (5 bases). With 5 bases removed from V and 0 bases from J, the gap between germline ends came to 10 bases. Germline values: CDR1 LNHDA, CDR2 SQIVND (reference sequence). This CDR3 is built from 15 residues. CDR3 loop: CASSSGPSNTGELFF. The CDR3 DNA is TGTGCCAGTAGTTCAGGGCCCTCGAACACCGGGGAGCTGTTTTTT.